This TCR beta chain was recorded in a study of cytomegalovirus exposure and HLA in healthy donors (dated by TCRdb to 2017 to 2019). The study in broad terms: According to an earlier analysis of several hundred of the donors, about 180 million T cells yielded roughly 110 million unique TCR beta sequences and 250 to 350 Gb of sequence data. An early release covering 500 to 750 HLA-typed donors comprised about 300 gigabases of sequencing data and some 79 million unique TCR sequences. Among the 398 genotyped donors, approximately 76% belonged to the genetic ancestry cluster associated with self-reported Caucasian donors. The study aimed to test whether signatures of past pathogen exposure could be identified by cataloging public T cell receptors. The study profiled the T cell repertoires of some 610 subjects by immunosequencing and related them to cytomegalovirus serostatus. In addition to the first cohort of roughly 700 subjects, a separate validation cohort of about 120 different subjects was used. High-throughput TCR immunosequencing, statistical association of individual TCRs with disease status, and machine learning were combined to predict cytomegalovirus infection status. A later analysis re-examined previously published TCR beta repertoires from more than 600 donors and added high-resolution HLA genotyping to investigate patterns of TCR occurrence. Rather than using new phenotypic data, the later analysis identified candidate immune exposures from TCR beta sequences and from how often those sequences occurred across donors. An earlier analysis of some 600 of the donors applied high-throughput TCR beta sequencing to assess whether each TCR beta V gene segment acted as functional or pseudogenic. Alongside the repertoire data, information on donor age, sex, ethnicity and CMV serostatus was compiled. Genome-wide SNP genotypes for about 55% of the 666 donors were used in a later genetic analysis, which treated that subset as a discovery cohort. Every discovery cohort repertoire had been produced on one sequencing platform. Both class I and class II loci were covered by HLA typing, at four-digit resolution. The number of donors typed differed by locus, with roughly 620-630 for A, B, C, DRB1 and DQB1, 522 for DQA1, 600 to 610 for DPA1, and approximately 470 for DPB1. Roughly 5 DR-DQ haplotypes were handled as single units for association and clustering because linkage in the cohort was strong. Across 300 to 500 genotyped donors of the cohort, an average of about 240,000 unique TCR beta nucleotide sequences per donor were sequenced, and approximately 19% of those sequences were non-productive.

The method behind the library was the immunoSEQ multiplex PCR assay. For the multiplex PCR, a mixture combining 60 forward primers for TCR Vbeta segments and 13 reverse primers for TCR Jbeta segments was used. The CDR3 region of rearranged TCR beta genes was amplified from genomic DNA by a multiplex PCR assay. The Illumina HiSeq System was used to sequence the amplified TCR beta libraries as 87-base-pair reads. The paper's data handling went like this. A later analysis counted 75 million to 100 million unique TCR beta chains across the 650 to 800 repertoires, and some 12 million of these chains were shared by at least two donors. Raw reads were error-corrected and collapsed into unique sequences with a nearest-neighbor algorithm that merged closely related sequences to remove PCR and sequencing errors. CDR3 sequences were aligned to IMGT reference sequences to assign V, D and J gene segments. For a sequence to be retained, at least a six-nucleotide match to both a V gene segment and a J gene segment was required. Rearrangements were classified as productive when the CDR3 lacked stop codons and remained in frame with V and J, and all other rearrangements were classified as non-productive. CDR3 was defined by IMGT convention, running from the second conserved V-encoded cysteine to the conserved J-encoded phenylalanine. Sequences without an unambiguous match to a single V gene segment were excluded from the earlier analysis of several hundred of the donors. In an earlier analysis of around 590 of the donors, a V segment was called functional when productive rearrangements were above 56.7%, and segregating when the standard deviation between donors exceeded 5%. To diagnose cytomegalovirus status from the catalog of TCR beta chain sequences, a statistical classification framework was built. V and J gene assignment, in a later analysis, came from comparing TCR nucleotide sequences with IMGT/GENE-DB human TR gene sequences. Using the TCRdist pipeline, a later analysis assigned CDR3 sequences along with most-parsimonious VDJ recombination scenarios. In a later analysis, each TCR beta chain was defined by its CDR3 amino acid sequence together with its V-gene family, and reads lacking a unique V-gene family were excluded. A later analysis removed 450 to 600 highly shared, low-generation-probability nucleotide sequences to deal with suspected cross-contamination and a sequencing artifact. In a later analysis, a clonal expansion index was calculated for each public chain from normalized within-repertoire ranks of inferred template counts. In a later analysis, generation probabilities were computed with a VDJ recombination model fitted to out-of-frame rearrangements, and the resulting probabilities were checked against IGoR. In a later analysis, TCR-TCR, TCR-HLA and TCR-CMV co-occurrence was scored with hypergeometric tests, and a repertoire-size bias correction was applied to TCR pairs. False discovery rates were estimated in a later analysis by permuting HLA or CMV assignments 20 times. A later analysis grouped co-occurring TCRs with DBSCAN, adding TCRdist sequence similarity when clustering within HLA-allele-positive subsets. Repertoires with fewer than 30,000 or more than 120,000 public chains, plus five repertoires with anomalous nucleotide sharing, were excluded from co-occurrence clustering. TCRdb mirrors the immuneACCESS table, restricted to in-frame sequences. Some clones are absent from its copies; in checked studies, under half trace to an unresolved V gene, and the reason for the others is unknown. Clonal size and the V and J genes are those of that table, whereas D and trimming came from the DNA. Across this sample there are about 140,000 clones, with more than 60% seen only once. The top ten hold roughly 8.8% of the sample.

The paper as a whole reports these results and caveats: In a later genetic analysis, fewer N-insertions in productive TCRs were reported among donors in an Asian-associated ancestry cluster than the roughly 700-donor mean. In an earlier analysis of roughly 560 of the donors, most TCR beta V segments were observed in productive rearrangements about 87% or about 30% of the time, broadly matching IMGT annotations. It was suggested by the authors that the approach could potentially be generalized to other disease states and immunological phenotypes. In both the original and validation cohorts, the classifier was reported to diagnose cytomegalovirus status with high specificity and sensitivity. A further reported finding was that TCR beta sequences accurately predicted the HLA-A and HLA-B alleles for most subjects in the first cohort. A cluster of highly shared sequence variants was judged likely to be a technical artifact of the sequencing pipeline. The cohort was sequenced for TCR beta chains only, and without alpha or paired-chain data the features that could be detected were limited. Compared with equally common non-associated chains, HLA-associated TCR beta chains in a later analysis were more clonally expanded and had lower generation probabilities. Strong co-occurrence of HLA alleles, especially DR and DQ, made assigning TCR associations to individual alleles difficult. A few of the identified cytomegalovirus-associated TCR beta chains were confirmed in vitro to be specific for cytomegalovirus antigens. A later analysis found that most CMV-associated TCR beta chains appeared HLA-restricted, with HLA associations seemingly driven largely by CMV exposure. Sequencing depth was assumed to be roughly uniform across donors in the presence/absence analyses, though that assumption may not hold. Some IMGT-functional V segments, including TRBV6-2 and TRBV6-3, could not be distinguished by the 87-base-pair reads and were therefore excluded. A later genetic analysis associated a missense DCLRE1C variant with V-gene and J-gene trimming of TCR beta chains, and an independent cohort replicated the association. A later analysis associated 16,951 TCR beta sequences with specific HLA alleles at a false discovery rate of 0.05. Several of the top co-occurrence clusters appeared to be linked to parvovirus B19, influenza, CMV and Epstein-Barr virus, according to a later analysis. Linkage disequilibrium might explain the correlated functional status among segregating V segments, but an unknown experimental factor could not be excluded. A total of 150 or so TCR beta chains were listed by the study as associated with cytomegalovirus. The earlier analysis of approximately 540 of the donors excluded roughly 17 rarely observed V segments, including chromosome 9 orphons, because counts were too low. Most TCR sequences were seen in very few donors, while some public TCRs were found in many individuals. Because HLA typing was missing for some donors at each locus, association tests included only the typed subset. The only immune exposure information available for the cohort was CMV serostatus. In a later analysis, TCR association rates were found to vary across HLA loci, with the most associated TCRs seen for DRB1 alleles and the fewest for HLA-C alleles.

In total, roughly 710 healthy bone marrow donors made up the cohort. At the time of sampling, every cohort member was nominally healthy, though immune exposures that went unrecorded were likely present. The donor tested CMV seropositive and was one of the 289 seropositive cohort members. A peripheral blood sample was provided by each donor, and peripheral blood mononuclear cells were used for TCR beta sequencing. Genomic DNA extraction from the blood cell samples was performed with the Qiagen DNeasy Blood Extraction Kit. On this clone itself: The antigen it recognizes is unknown. Per-nucleotide qualities are absent, and no much larger clonotype sits a single base away.

The CDR3 contains 16 residues, cysteine and phenylalanine counted. Just the 48-base CDR3 DNA is kept, in frame starting at base 1. The V end loses 6 bases and the J end loses 2 bases, and a stretch of 20 bases separates them. As encoded in the germline V gene (reference sequence), CDR1 is LNHDA while CDR2 is SQIVND. The chain was built from TRBV19 and TRBJ2-7, with TRBD1 as a weak D call on 6 bases. Sequencing input: PBMCs. The receptor was isolated from a woman aged 45-60 years in good health and CMV-seropositive. Here is the DNA: TGTGCCAGTAGGGACCTTAAGACTTCAGGGGCCTACGAGCAGTACTTC. This encodes CASRDLKTSGAYEQYF.